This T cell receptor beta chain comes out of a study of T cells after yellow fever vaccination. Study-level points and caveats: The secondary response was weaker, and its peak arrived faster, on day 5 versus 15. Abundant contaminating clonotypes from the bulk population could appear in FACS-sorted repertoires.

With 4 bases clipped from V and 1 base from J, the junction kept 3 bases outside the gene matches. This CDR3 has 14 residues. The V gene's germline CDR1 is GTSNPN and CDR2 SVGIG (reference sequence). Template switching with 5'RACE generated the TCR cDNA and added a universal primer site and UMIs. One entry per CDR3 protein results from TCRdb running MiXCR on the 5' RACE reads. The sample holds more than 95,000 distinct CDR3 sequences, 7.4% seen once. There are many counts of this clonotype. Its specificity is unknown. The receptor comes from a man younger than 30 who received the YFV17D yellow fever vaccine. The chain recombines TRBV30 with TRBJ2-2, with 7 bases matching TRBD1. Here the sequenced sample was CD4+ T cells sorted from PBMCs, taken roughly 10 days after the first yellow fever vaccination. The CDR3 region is CAWMGQLNTGELFF. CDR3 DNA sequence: TGTGCCTGGATGGGACAGCTGAACACCGGGGAGCTGTTTTTT. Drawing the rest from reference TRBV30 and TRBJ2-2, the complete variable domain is SQTIHQWPATLVQPVGSPLSLECTVEGTSNPNLYWYRQAAGRGLQLLFYSVGIGQISSEVPQNLSASRPQDRQFILSSKKLLLSDSGFYLCAWMGQLNTGELFFGEGSRLTVL.